A selection of T cell receptor beta chains follows, all from one sample in a study of shared clonotypes between healthy human individuals. Assay: immunoSEQ multiplex PCR; the TCRdb copy retains only in-frame clones and omits some. The table has hundreds of thousands of clones, about 96% seen once. The sample comprised naive CD8+ T cells sorted from blood. The receptors stem from a woman aged 30 to 39 in good health. The CDR3 runs from the conserved cysteine through the conserved F or W. A D gene is named only where the DNA matches it firmly. Clone size is given for some rows only: seen once, a few or many times, or a class if the clone is expanded.

V gene	CDR3 length	D gene	J gene	clone size	CDR3 DNA	CDR3 protein
TRBV28	13	-	TRBJ1-5	-	TGTGCCAGCAGTTTCTACATCAATCAGCCCCAGCATTTT	CASSFYINQPQHF
TRBV5-6	15	TRBD2	TRBJ2-7	-	TGTGCCAGCAGCTCCGGGACTAGCGAATCCTACGAGCAGTACTTC	CASSSGTSESYEQYF
TRBV19	16	TRBD2	TRBJ2-3	-	TGTGCCAGTAGTAAAACTAGCGGGAGCGGGGCAGATACGCAGTATTTT	CASSKTSGSGADTQYF
TRBV9	13	-	TRBJ2-7	-	TGTGCCAGCAGCGTAGCAGGGAACAACGAGCAGTACTTC	CASSVAGNNEQYF
TRBV9	15	-	TRBJ2-1	-	TGTGCCAGCAGCGTAGTGGGGAGCTCCTACAATGAGCAGTTCTTC	CASSVVGSSYNEQFF
TRBV29-1	14	-	TRBJ1-1	-	TGCAGCGTTGAAGGGCCTCCGACGGGGACCTCTGCTTTCTTT	CSVEGPPTGTSAFF
TRBV6-5	14	-	TRBJ1-1	-	TGTGCCAGCAGGAATACAGGGATGGACACTGAAGCTTTCTTT	CASRNTGMDTEAFF
TRBV28	14	-	TRBJ1-5	-	TGTGCCAGCGAGGGCGGTCTCGCAATTCAGCCCCAGCATTTT	CASEGGLAIQPQHF
TRBV28	16	TRBD1	TRBJ2-7	-	TGTGCCAGCAGTTTACCTCCTCGGACAGGGCTCTACGAGCAGTACTTC	CASSLPPRTGLYEQYF
TRBV5-4	12	-	TRBJ2-2	-	TGTGCCGGCGTCGAGGAGGCCGGGGAGCTGTTTTTT	CAGVEEAGELFF
TRBV9	13	-	TRBJ1-2	few	TGTGCCAGCAGCTCTAGGGACATCTATGGCTACACCTTC	CASSSRDIYGYTF
TRBV27	14	TRBD2	TRBJ2-7	-	TGTGCCAGCAGTTTATCACTAGCGGGAGTCGAGCAGTACTTC	CASSLSLAGVEQYF
TRBV2	17	TRBD1	TRBJ1-5	-	TGTGCCAGCTCGTATATTACAGGGGTCAATCCCAATCAGCCCCAGCATTTT	CASSYITGVNPNQPQHF
TRBV5-1	14	-	TRBJ2-7	-	TGCGCCAGCAGCTTGGTGGACGGTCCCTACGAGCAGTACTTC	CASSLVDGPYEQYF
TRBV5-1	17	TRBD2	TRBJ2-7	-	TGCGCCAGCAGCGCCGTCCAGGTGGCGGGAGTTCCCTACGAGCAGTACTTC	CASSAVQVAGVPYEQYF
TRBV19	12	-	TRBJ2-5	-	TGTGCCAGTAGTATGAGGGGTGAGACCCAGTACTTC	CASSMRGETQYF
TRBV28	16	-	TRBJ2-3	-	TGTGCCACCAGAGGGAAAATAATGGGTGGGACAGATACGCAGTATTTT	CATRGKIMGGTDTQYF
TRBV19	15	-	TRBJ1-1	-	TGTGCCAGTAGTATAGATGGGGGCCCGAGCACTGAAGCTTTCTTT	CASSIDGGPSTEAFF
TRBV27	13	-	TRBJ2-5	-	TGTGCCAGCAGGGAGGGCTTCCAAGAGACCCAGTACTTC	CASREGFQETQYF
TRBV19	17	TRBD2	TRBJ2-1	-	TGTGCCAGTAGTATGTTAGCGGGACCTTATCCCTACAATGAGCAGTTCTTC	CASSMLAGPYPYNEQFF
TRBV7-9	12	-	TRBJ2-7	-	TGTGCCAGCAGCTTCAGCTCGGGCGAGCAGTACTTC	CASSFSSGEQYF
TRBV27	15	-	TRBJ2-1	-	TGTGCCAGCAGTGTCAGGGAGAGCTCCTACAATGAGCAGTTCTTC	CASSVRESSYNEQFF
TRBV27	16	-	TRBJ2-2	-	TGTGCCAGCAGTCCTTCGTTCGGGAGTACCGCCGGGGAGCTGTTTTTT	CASSPSFGSTAGELFF
TRBV7-9	11	-	TRBJ2-7	few	TGTGCCAGCAGCTTGTCCTACGAGCAGTACTTC	CASSLSYEQYF
TRBV5-6	12	-	TRBJ2-1	-	TGTGCCAGCAGCTGGGGCGGGAATGAGCAGTTCTTC	CASSWGGNEQFF
TRBV30	19	TRBD1	TRBJ2-2	-	TGTGCCTGGATTTTAGGGACAGGGGCCATTAGCGGGAACACCGGGGAGCTGTTTTTT	CAWILGTGAISGNTGELFF
TRBV29-1	15	-	TRBJ2-7	-	TGCAGCGTTGAATCTGAGGGGATAGGATCCTACGAGCAGTACTTC	CSVESEGIGSYEQYF
TRBV19	13	-	TRBJ2-3	-	TGTGCCAGTAGTATAGTCGCATCAGATACGCAGTATTTT	CASSIVASDTQYF
TRBV28	13	-	TRBJ1-2	once	TGTGCCAGCAGTTTACGGGGTACCTATGGCTACACCTTC	CASSLRGTYGYTF
TRBV4-1	15	-	TRBJ2-7	-	TGCGCCAGCAGCCCCGGTGTATTGGGGGCCTACGAGCAGTACTTC	CASSPGVLGAYEQYF
TRBV15	13	-	TRBJ2-5	-	TGTGCCACGCGATGGGGATTACAAGAGACCCAGTACTTC	CATRWGLQETQYF
TRBV19	13	-	TRBJ2-7	-	TGTGCCAGTAGTATGTCCGTAACCTACGAGCAGTACTTC	CASSMSVTYEQYF
TRBV6-5	13	-	TRBJ1-2	-	TGTGCCAGCAGTTTCGACAGGAGTGGTGGCTACACCTTC	CASSFDRSGGYTF
TRBV4-1	16	TRBD2	TRBJ2-1	-	TGCGCCAGCAGCCAGGGGGGACTAGCGGGTCCAAATGAGCAGTTCTTC	CASSQGGLAGPNEQFF
TRBV28	15	-	TRBJ1-4	-	TGTGCCAGCAGGGGCAGGTCTAAAACTTATGAAAAACTGTTTTTT	CASRGRSKTYEKLFF
TRBV9	11	-	TRBJ2-3	-	TGTGCCAGCAGCGTAGGTGGCAGGGAAAATTTT	CASSVGGRENF
TRBV28	11	-	TRBJ1-4	-	TGTGCCAGCATTGGCACTGAAAAACTGTTTTTT	CASIGTEKLFF
TRBV5-8	15	TRBD1	TRBJ2-7	-	TGTGCCAGCAGTTACCGAGGACAGGGGACCTACGAGCAGTACTTC	CASSYRGQGTYEQYF
TRBV27	15	TRBD1	TRBJ2-5	once	TGTGCCAGCAGTTTAGGGACAGGGGGTTTAGAGACCCAGTACTTC	CASSLGTGGLETQYF
TRBV28	18	TRBD1	TRBJ2-2	-	TGTGCCAGCAGCTGGATTGGGGGACAGGGGATTGGGACCGGGGAGCTGTTTTTT	CASSWIGGQGIGTGELFF
TRBV6-5	14	-	TRBJ1-1	-	TGTGCCAGCAGTTACATTGGCCCAGGCACTGAAGCTTTCTTT	CASSYIGPGTEAFF
TRBV11-2	15	TRBD2	TRBJ2-3	-	TGTGCCAGCAGCTATACGCGGGGGAGCACAGATACGCAGTATTTT	CASSYTRGSTDTQYF
TRBV27	14	TRBD2	TRBJ2-7	-	TGTGCCAGCAGTTTTGCGCGGGAGGGCTACGAGCAGTACTTC	CASSFAREGYEQYF
TRBV28	11	-	TRBJ2-1	-	TGTGCCAGCAGTTTCTCCAATGAGCAGTTCTTC	CASSFSNEQFF
TRBV4-1	16	TRBD2	TRBJ2-3	-	TGCGCCAGCGGACAGCGGGTAGCGGGAATCCCAGATACGCAGTATTTT	CASGQRVAGIPDTQYF
TRBV7-9	15	-	TRBJ2-7	few	TGTGCCAGCAGCTCGGCGGGACAAGGCTCCTACGAGCAGTACTTC	CASSSAGQGSYEQYF
TRBV7-9	16	TRBD1	TRBJ2-1	-	TGTGCCAGCAGCTTGAGTCTGGGACAGTTCTACAATGAGCAGTTCTTC	CASSLSLGQFYNEQFF
TRBV19	15	-	TRBJ1-5	few	TGTGCCAGTAGTATATGGGGAGCTGGCAATCAGCCCCAGCATTTT	CASSIWGAGNQPQHF
TRBV4-1	16	-	TRBJ1-1	-	TGCGCCAGCAGCCAAGGACCACGGACAGAGAACACTGAAGCTTTCTTT	CASSQGPRTENTEAFF
TRBV28	13	-	TRBJ1-1	-	TGTGCCAGCAGTTCCGGACTGAACACTGAAGCTTTCTTT	CASSSGLNTEAFF
TRBV7-6	15	TRBD2	TRBJ2-1	-	TGTGCCAGCAGCTTATCTGGGAGGGCGGGGTTGGAGCAGTTCTTC	CASSLSGRAGLEQFF